The 2 T cell receptor beta chains reported below all come from one sample, sequenced in a study of T-cell reconstitution after alpha-beta-depleted transplantation in children. Researchers prepared the TCRbeta library using unique molecular identifiers, the study reports. TCRdb reprocessed the PCR reads via MiXCR and lists one record per CDR3 protein. In the table there are approximately 490,000 distinct CDR3 sequences, about 10% of which are singletons. Material: PBMCs, obtained before TCRalphabeta/CD19-depleted stem cell transplant. These receptors all stem from a child younger than 10 with inherited bone marrow failure, due to receive a stem cell transplant.

This rearrangement joins TRBV7-2 to TRBJ2-1, with 14 bases fitting TRBD2. Trimming removed 0 bases from V and 8 bases from J; junction bases left unmatched: 0. Germline V lookup: CDR1 SGHTA, CDR2 FQGNSA. The CDR3 has 15 amino acids. The CDR3 spells CASSLAGLAGDEQFF. CDR3 nucleotide sequence: TGTGCCAGCAGCTTAGCGGGACTAGCGGGAGATGAGCAGTTCTTC.

This CDR3 is CASSPSPGQGGYTQYF. CDR3 sequence (DNA): TGTGCCAGCAGCCCGTCCCCGGGCCAGGGTGGTTATACGCAGTATTTT. This chain joins TRBV5-5 and TRBJ2-3; D may be TRBD1 (5 bases). Germline CDR1 and CDR2: SGHKS and YYEKEE (reference sequence). The CDR3 totals 16 residues. V was trimmed by 4 bases and J by 7 bases, leaving 22 bases between them.